The clone carrying this TCR beta chain showed up many times. Its cognate antigen is unknown. Construction of the TCRbeta library involved unique molecular identifiers. Using its own MiXCR run on the PCR reads, TCRdb lists one record per CDR3 protein. The sample records about 300,000 distinct CDR3 sequences, around 7.1% being singletons. This CDR3 region has 16 residues. CDR1 SGHKS and CDR2 YYEKEE come from the germline V gene (reference sequence). V shed 0 bases and J 2 bases; nucleotides not matched to a gene: 6. This sample is part of a study of T-cell reconstitution after alpha-beta-depleted transplantation in children. The study, taken as a whole, reports: It was newly produced T cells that mostly accounted for T-cell counts and diversity one year after transplant.

This clonotype was sampled from a female patient aged 2 to 10 who had a stem cell transplant for Fanconi anemia, so the T cells may come from the graft donor. The input for sequencing was peripheral blood, taken 360 days after TCRalphabeta/CD19-depleted stem cell transplant. V is TRBV5-5 and J is TRBJ2-3, with TRBD2 matching over 7 bases. DNA of the CDR3: TGTGCCAGCAGCTTGGTTCTAGCGGTAATCACAGATACGCAGTATTTT. This sequence encodes CASSLVLAVITDTQYF.